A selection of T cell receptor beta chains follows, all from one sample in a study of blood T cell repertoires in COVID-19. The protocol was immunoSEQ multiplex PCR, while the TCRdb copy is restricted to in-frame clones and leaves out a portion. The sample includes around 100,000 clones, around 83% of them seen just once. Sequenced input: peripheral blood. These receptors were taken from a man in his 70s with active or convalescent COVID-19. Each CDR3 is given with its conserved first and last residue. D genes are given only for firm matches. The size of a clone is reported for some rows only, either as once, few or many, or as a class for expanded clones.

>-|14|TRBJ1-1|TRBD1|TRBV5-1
CASSLSTGGTEAFF
TGCGCCAGCAGCTTGTCTACAGGGGGCACTGAAGCTTTCTTT
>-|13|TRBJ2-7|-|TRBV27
CANVRGPLGEQYF
TGTGCCAACGTCAGGGGCCCTTTGGGGGAGCAGTACTTC
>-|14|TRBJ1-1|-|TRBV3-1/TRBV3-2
CASRPPGSGTEAFF
TGTGCCAGCAGACCTCCGGGGTCGGGCACTGAAGCTTTCTTT
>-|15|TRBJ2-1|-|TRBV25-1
CASSDAWGDYNEQFF
TGTGCCAGCAGTGATGCTTGGGGGGACTACAATGAGCAGTTCTTC
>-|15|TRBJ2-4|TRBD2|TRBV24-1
CATSDLNGGRNIQYF
TGTGCCACCAGTGATTTGAACGGCGGGAGAAACATTCAGTACTTC
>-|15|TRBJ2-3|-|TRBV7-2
CASSLRTGYSDTQYF
TGTGCCAGCAGCTTGCGTACAGGGTACTCCGATACGCAGTATTTT
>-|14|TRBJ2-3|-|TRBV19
CASSIGGFTDTQYF
TGTGCCAGTAGTATAGGAGGATTCACAGATACGCAGTATTTT
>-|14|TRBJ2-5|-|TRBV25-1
CAMPPPEGSETQYF
TGTGCCATGCCCCCCCCGGAGGGGTCAGAGACCCAGTACTTC
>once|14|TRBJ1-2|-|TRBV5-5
CASSLYDQGYGYTF
TGTGCCAGCAGCTTGTACGATCAGGGCTATGGCTACACCTTC
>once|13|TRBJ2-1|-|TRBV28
CASSLSGGNEQFF
TGTGCCAGCAGTTTATCCGGGGGCAATGAGCAGTTCTTC
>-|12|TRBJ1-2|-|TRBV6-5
CASSPTGNGYTF
TGTGCCAGCTCCCCAACAGGGAACGGCTACACCTTC
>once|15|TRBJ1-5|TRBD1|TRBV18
CASSLTGEGNQPQHF
TGTGCCAGCTCACTGACAGGGGAGGGCAATCAGCCCCAGCATTTT
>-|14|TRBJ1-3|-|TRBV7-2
CASSFPPSGNTIYF
TGTGCCAGCAGCTTTCCCCCGTCTGGAAACACCATATATTTT
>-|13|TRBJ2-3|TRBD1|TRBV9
CASSVGTGDTQYF
TGTGCCAGCAGCGTAGGGACAGGAGATACGCAGTATTTT
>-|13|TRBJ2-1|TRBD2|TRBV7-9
CASSLWTASGQFF
TGTGCCAGCAGCTTATGGACGGCTAGCGGGCAGTTCTTC
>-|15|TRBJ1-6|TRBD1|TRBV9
CASSDTDRGNSPLHF
TGTGCCAGCAGCGATACGGACAGGGGTAATTCACCCCTCCACTTT
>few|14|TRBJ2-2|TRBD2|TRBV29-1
CSARTSAWVGELFF
TGCAGCGCCAGGACTAGCGCCTGGGTCGGGGAGCTGTTTTTT
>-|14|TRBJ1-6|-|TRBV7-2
CASSQMGRNSPLHF
TGTGCCAGCAGCCAGATGGGCAGGAATTCACCCCTCCACTTT
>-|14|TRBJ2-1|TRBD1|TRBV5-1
CASSLGGQANEQFF
TGCGCCAGCAGCTTGGGAGGACAGGCCAATGAGCAGTTCTTC
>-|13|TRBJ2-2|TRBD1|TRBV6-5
CASRKQGAGELFF
TGTGCCAGCAGAAAACAGGGGGCCGGGGAGCTGTTTTTT
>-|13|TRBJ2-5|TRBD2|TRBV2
CASSGTSGETQYF
TGTGCCAGCAGTGGGACTAGTGGGGAGACCCAGTACTTC
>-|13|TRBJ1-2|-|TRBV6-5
CASREQGSYGYTF
TGTGCCAGCAGGGAGCAGGGAAGCTATGGCTACACCTTC
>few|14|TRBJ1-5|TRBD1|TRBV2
CASSRQGSAQPQHF
TGTGCCAGCAGTCGACAGGGGTCGGCTCAGCCCCAGCATTTT
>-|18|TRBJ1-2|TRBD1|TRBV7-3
CASSLTAPDRGHNYGYTF
TGTGCCAGCAGCTTAACCGCTCCCGACAGGGGACATAACTATGGCTACACCTTC
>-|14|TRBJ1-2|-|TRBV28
CASSLFSVYYGYTF
TGTGCCAGCAGTTTATTCTCGGTGTACTATGGCTACACCTTC
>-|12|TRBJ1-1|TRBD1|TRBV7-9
CASSQQGTEAFF
TGTGCCAGCAGCCAACAGGGGACTGAAGCTTTCTTT
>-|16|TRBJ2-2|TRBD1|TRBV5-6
CASSLGGQGFTGELFF
TGTGCCAGCAGCTTGGGGGGACAGGGCTTCACCGGGGAGCTGTTTTTT
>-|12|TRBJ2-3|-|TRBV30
CAWTGFTDTQYF
TGTGCCTGGACAGGATTCACAGATACGCAGTATTTT
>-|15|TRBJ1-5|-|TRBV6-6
CASIWGHFSNQPQHF
TGTGCCAGCATCTGGGGACACTTTAGCAATCAGCCCCAGCATTTT
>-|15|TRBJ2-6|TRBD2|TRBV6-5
CASTPGGAGANVLTF
TGTGCCAGCACCCCGGGAGGGGCCGGGGCCAACGTCCTGACTTTC
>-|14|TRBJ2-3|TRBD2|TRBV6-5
CASSGGAEADTQYF
TGTGCCAGCTCCGGGGGGGCCGAAGCAGATACGCAGTATTTT
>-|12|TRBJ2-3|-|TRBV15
CATSRDGEAQYF
TGTGCCACCAGCAGAGATGGGGAGGCGCAGTATTTT
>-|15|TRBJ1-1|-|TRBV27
CASSPQQGKNTEAFF
TGTGCCAGCAGTCCCCAGCAGGGAAAGAACACTGAAGCTTTCTTT
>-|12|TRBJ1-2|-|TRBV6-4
CASDTGKYGYTF
TGTGCCAGTGATACAGGGAAATATGGCTACACCTTC
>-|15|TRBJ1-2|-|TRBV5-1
CASSLAVGGKDGYTF
TGCGCCAGCAGCTTGGCGGTGGGGGGGAAAGATGGCTACACCTTC
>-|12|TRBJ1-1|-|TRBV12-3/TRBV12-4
CASSSVYSEAFF
TGTGCCAGCAGTAGCGTTTACTCTGAAGCTTTCTTT
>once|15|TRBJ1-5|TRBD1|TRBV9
CASSVTGESNQPQHF
TGTGCCAGCAGCGTAACAGGGGAAAGCAATCAGCCCCAGCATTTT
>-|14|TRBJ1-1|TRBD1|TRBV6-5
CASNPGGLNTEAFF
TGTGCCAGCAACCCAGGGGGCTTGAACACTGAAGCTTTCTTT
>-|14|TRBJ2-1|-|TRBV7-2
CASSPGGSYNEQFF
TGTGCCAGCAGCCCCGGCGGGTCCTACAATGAGCAGTTCTTC
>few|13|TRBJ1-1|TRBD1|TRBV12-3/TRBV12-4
CASTLDRAPEAFF
TGTGCCAGCACTCTGGACAGGGCCCCTGAAGCTTTCTTT
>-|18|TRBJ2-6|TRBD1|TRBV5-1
CASSLEGQGIVGANVLTF
TGCGCCAGCAGCTTGGAGGGACAGGGGATCGTTGGGGCCAACGTCCTGACTTTC
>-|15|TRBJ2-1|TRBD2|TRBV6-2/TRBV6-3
CASSYGTSGLNEQFF
TGTGCCAGCAGTTACGGGACTAGCGGCCTCAATGAGCAGTTCTTC
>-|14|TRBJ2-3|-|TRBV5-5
CASSLAVSTDTQYF
TGTGCCAGCAGCTTAGCTGTCAGCACAGATACGCAGTATTTT
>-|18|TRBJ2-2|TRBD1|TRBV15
CATSSVRRDRGQNGELFF
TGTGCCACCAGCAGCGTTCGCCGGGACAGGGGGCAAAACGGGGAGCTGTTTTTT
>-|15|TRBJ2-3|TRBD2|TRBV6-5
CASSHGTNPPDTQYF
TGTGCCAGCAGCCACGGGACTAATCCCCCAGATACGCAGTATTTT
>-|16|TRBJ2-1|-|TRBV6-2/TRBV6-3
CASSGRQANSYNEQFF
TGTGCCAGCAGTGGGAGACAGGCCAACTCCTACAATGAGCAGTTCTTC
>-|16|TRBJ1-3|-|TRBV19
CASTQLQDRSGNTIYF
TGTGCCAGTACCCAACTACAGGACCGCTCTGGAAACACCATATATTTT
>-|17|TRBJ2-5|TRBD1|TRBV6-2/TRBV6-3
CASSYSSFRGLGETQYF
TGTGCCAGCAGTTACTCGAGCTTCAGGGGGCTCGGCGAGACCCAGTACTTC